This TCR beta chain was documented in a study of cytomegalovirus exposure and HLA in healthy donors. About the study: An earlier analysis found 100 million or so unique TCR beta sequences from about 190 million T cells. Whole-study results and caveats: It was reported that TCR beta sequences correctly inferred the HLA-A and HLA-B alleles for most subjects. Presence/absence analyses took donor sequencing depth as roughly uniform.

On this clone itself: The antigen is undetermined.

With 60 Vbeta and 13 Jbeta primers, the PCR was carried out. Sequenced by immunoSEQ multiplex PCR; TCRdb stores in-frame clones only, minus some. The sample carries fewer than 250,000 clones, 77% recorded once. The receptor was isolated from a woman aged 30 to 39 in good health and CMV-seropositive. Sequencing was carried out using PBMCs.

The CDR3 loop is CASSQELRDTDTQYF. The DNA of the CDR3 is TGTGCCAGCAGCCAAGAGTTGAGGGATACAGATACGCAGTATTTT. V is TRBV4-2 and J is TRBJ2-3, with D tentatively TRBD2 (5 bases). The CDR3 has 15 residues. Germline-derived CDR1 and CDR2 are LGHNA and YNFKEQ. Trimming left V 0 bases short and J 3 bases short, with 10 bases between.